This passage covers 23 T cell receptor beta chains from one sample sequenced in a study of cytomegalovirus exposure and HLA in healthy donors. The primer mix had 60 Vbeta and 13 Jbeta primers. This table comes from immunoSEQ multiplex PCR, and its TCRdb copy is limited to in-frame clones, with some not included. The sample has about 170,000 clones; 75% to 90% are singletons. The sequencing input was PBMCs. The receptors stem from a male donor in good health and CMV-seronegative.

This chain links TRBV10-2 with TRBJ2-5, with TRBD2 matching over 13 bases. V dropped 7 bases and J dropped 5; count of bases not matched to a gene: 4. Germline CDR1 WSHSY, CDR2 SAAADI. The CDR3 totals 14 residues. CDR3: CASKLAGGSETQYF. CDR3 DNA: TGCGCCAGCAAACTAGCGGGGGGGAGTGAGACCCAGTACTTC.

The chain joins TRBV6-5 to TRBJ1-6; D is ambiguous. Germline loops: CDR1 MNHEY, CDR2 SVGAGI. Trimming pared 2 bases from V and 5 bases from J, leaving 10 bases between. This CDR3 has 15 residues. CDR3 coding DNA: TGTGCCAGCAGTTACCTGACTAATAATAATTCACCCCTCCACTTT. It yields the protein CASSYLTNNNSPLHF.

This chain's CDR3 is CASSLGTGNFYEQYF. The CDR3 DNA sequence: TGTGCCAGCAGCTTGGGGACAGGGAACTTCTACGAGCAGTACTTC. The gene calls are TRBV5-6 and TRBJ2-5; 8 bases agree with TRBD1. The J call may be in error: the DNA end matches TRBJ2-7 better. CDR3 length: 15 amino acids. The germline V gene encodes CDR1 SGHDT and CDR2 YYEEEE.

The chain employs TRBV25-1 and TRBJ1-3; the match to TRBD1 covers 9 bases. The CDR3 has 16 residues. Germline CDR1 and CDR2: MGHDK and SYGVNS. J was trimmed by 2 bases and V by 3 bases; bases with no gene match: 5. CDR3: CASSDHRTGAGNTIYF. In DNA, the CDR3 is TGTGCCAGCAGTGATCACCGGACAGGGGCTGGAAACACCATATATTTT.

The CDR3 region has the DNA TGCGCCAGCAGCCAAGACTGGACTAGGGGTGGCTACACCTTC. It codes for CASSQDWTRGGYTF. V and J are TRBV4-1 and TRBJ1-2, with D possibly being TRBD1 (5 bases). This CDR3 has 14 residues. Looked up from germline, CDR1 is MGHRA and CDR2 is YSYEKL. V lost 0 bases to trimming and J lost 7 bases, with 12 bases between them.

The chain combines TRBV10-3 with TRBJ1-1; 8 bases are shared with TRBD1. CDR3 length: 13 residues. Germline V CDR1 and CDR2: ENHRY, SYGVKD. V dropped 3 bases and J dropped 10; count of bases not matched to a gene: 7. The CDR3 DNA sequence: TGTGCCATCAGTGACAGGGGGCTCGAAGGAGCTTTCTTT. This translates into CAISDRGLEGAFF.

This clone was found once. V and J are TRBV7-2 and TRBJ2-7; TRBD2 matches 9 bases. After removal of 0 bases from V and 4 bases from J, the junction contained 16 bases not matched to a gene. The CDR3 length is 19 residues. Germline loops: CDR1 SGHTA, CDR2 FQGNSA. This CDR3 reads CASSLAHIRGGVGRYEQYF. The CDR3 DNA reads TGTGCCAGCAGCTTAGCGCACATCCGCGGGGGGGTGGGTCGGTACGAGCAGTACTTC.

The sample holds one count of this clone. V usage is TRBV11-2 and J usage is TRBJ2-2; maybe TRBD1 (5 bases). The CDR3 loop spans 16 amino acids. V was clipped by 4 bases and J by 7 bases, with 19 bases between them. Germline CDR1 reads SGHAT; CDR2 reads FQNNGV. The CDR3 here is CASSSPRAGKLGELFF. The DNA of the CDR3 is TGTGCCAGCAGCTCCCCTAGGGCAGGGAAACTCGGGGAGCTGTTTTTT.

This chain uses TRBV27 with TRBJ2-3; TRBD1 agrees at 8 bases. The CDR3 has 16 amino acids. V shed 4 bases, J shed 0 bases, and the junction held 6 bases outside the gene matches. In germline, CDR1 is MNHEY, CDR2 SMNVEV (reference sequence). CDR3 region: CASSSTGVMSTDTQYF. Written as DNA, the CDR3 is TGTGCCAGCAGTTCGACAGGGGTTATGAGCACAGATACGCAGTATTTT.

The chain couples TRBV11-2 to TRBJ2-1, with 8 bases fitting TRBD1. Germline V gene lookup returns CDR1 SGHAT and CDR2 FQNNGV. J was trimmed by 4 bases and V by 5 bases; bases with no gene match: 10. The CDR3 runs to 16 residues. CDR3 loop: CASSHSGDRSYNEQFF. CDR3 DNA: TGTGCCAGCAGCCATTCGGGGGACAGGAGTTACAATGAGCAGTTCTTC.

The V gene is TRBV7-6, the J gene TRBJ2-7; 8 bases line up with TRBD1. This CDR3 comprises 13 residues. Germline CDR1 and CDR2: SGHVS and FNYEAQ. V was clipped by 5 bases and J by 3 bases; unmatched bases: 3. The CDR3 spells CASSPDRDYEQYF. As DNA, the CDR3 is TGTGCCAGCAGCCCGGACAGGGACTACGAGCAGTACTTC.

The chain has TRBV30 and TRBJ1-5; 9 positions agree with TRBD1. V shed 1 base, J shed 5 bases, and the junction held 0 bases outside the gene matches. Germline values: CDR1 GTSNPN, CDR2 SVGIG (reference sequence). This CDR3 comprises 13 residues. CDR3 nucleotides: TGTGCCTGGAGTGGGGACAGGGATCAGCCCCAGCATTTT. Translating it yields CAWSGDRDQPQHF.

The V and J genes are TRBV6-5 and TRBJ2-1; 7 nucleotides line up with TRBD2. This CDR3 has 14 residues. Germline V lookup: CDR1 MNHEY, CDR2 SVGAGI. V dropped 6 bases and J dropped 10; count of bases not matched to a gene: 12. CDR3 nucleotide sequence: TGTGCCAGCAGAAAAAGCGGGACCCGACAGGAGCAGTTCTTC. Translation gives CASRKSGTRQEQFF.

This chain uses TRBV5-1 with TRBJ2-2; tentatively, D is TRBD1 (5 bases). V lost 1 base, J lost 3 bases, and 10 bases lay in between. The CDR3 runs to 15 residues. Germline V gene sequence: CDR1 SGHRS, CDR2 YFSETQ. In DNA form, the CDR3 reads TGCGCCAGCAGCTTGTTCCAGGGCGACACCGGGGAGCTGTTTTTT. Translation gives CASSLFQGDTGELFF.

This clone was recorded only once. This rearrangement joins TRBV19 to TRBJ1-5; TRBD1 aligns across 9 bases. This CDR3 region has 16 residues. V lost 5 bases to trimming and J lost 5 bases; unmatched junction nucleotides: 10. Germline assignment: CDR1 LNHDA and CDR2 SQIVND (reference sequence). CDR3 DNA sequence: TGTGCCAGTAGTGCGGAAGGGGACAGGGCCTATCAGCCCCAGCATTTT. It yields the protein CASSAEGDRAYQPQHF.

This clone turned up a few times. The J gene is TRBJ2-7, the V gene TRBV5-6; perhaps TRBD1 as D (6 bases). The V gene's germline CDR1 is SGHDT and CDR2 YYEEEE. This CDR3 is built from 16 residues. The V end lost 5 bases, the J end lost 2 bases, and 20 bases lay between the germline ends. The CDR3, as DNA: TGTGCCAGCAGGCTATTGAGGGGGAAACAGACCTACGAGCAGTACTTC. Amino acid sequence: CASRLLRGKQTYEQYF. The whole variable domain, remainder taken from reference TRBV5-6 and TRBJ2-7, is DAGVTQSPTHLIKTRGQQVTLRCSPKSGHDTVSWYQQALGQGPQFIFQYYEEEERQRGNFPDRFSGHQFPNYSSELNVNALLLGDSALYLCASRLLRGKQTYEQYFGPGTRLTVT.

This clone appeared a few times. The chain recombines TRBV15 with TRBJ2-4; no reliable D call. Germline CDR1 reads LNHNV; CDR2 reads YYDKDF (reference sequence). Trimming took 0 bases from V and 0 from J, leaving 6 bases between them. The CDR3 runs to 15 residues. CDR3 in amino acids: CATSRDRLAKNIQYF. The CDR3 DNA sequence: TGTGCCACCAGCAGAGACAGGCTAGCCAAAAACATTCAGTACTTC.

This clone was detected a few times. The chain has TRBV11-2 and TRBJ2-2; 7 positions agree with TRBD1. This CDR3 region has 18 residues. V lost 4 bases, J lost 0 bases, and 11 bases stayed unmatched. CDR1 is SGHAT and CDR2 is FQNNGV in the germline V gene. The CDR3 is CASSSQGWGRPNTGELFF. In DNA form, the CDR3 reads TGTGCCAGCAGCTCACAGGGGTGGGGCAGGCCGAACACCGGGGAGCTGTTTTTT.

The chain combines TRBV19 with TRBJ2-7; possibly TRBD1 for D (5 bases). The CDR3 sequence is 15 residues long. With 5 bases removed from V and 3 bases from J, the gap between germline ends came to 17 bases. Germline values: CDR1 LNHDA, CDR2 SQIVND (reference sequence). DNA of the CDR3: TGTGCCAGTAGTTATGCCCCGACAGAATTCTACGAGCAGTACTTC. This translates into CASSYAPTEFYEQYF.

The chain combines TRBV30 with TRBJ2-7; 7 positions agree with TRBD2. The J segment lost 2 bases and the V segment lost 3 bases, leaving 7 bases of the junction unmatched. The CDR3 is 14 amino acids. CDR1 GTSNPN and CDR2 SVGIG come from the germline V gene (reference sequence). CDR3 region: CAWSPPGTTYEQYF. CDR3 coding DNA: TGTGCCTGGAGCCCCCCCGGGACTACCTACGAGCAGTACTTC.

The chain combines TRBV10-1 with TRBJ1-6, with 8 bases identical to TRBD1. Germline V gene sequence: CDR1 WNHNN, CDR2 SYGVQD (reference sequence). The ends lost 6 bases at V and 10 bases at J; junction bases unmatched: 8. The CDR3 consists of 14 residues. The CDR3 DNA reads TGCGCCAGCAGCTTTGACAGGGGCGGCTCACCCCTCCACTTT. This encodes CASSFDRGGSPLHF.

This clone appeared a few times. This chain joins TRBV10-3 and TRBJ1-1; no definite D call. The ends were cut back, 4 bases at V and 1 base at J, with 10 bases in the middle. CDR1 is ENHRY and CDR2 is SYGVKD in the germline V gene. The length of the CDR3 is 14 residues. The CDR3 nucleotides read TGTGCCATCAGTGTTAAAGAGGGGAACACTGAAGCTTTCTTT. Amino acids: CAISVKEGNTEAFF.

The CDR3 DNA sequence: TGTGCCAGTACCTTATCCAGGTTCTCTGGAAACACCATATATTTT. Protein product: CASTLSRFSGNTIYF. The chain combines TRBV19 with TRBJ1-3, with D uncertain. CDR3 length: 15 amino acids. The germline gives CDR1 LNHDA, CDR2 SQIVND (reference sequence). The V end lost 7 bases, the J end lost 0 bases, and 13 bases lay between the germline ends.